A selection of T cell receptor beta chains follows, all from one sample in a study of OX40 agonist ivuxolimab in advanced cancers. Produced via immunoSEQ multiplex PCR; TCRdb's table is partial and in-frame only. The table includes about 40,000 clones, around 89% detected once. Sequenced here: CD4+ or CD8+ T cells sorted from blood, sampled in a trial of the OX40 agonist ivuxolimab. These receptors were obtained from an adult with an advanced solid tumor such as melanoma, head and neck, liver or kidney cancer. Each CDR3 is given with its conserved first and last residue. D genes are given only for firm matches. The listing skips clone size in some rows; elsewhere it reads once, few, many or a size class.

>TRBJ1-2|TRBV5-4|TRBD1|once
TGTGCCAGCAGCCTGGGACAGGGGCGAGATGGCTACACCTTC
CASSLGQGRDGYTF
>TRBJ2-3|TRBV7-8|TRBD2|NA
TGTGCCAGCAGCTCCGACACGGGACTAGCGGGAGCTACAGATACGCAGTATTTT
CASSSDTGLAGATDTQYF
>TRBJ2-5|TRBV2|TRBD1|NA
TGTGCCAGCAGTGAAGGGAGGACAGGACCGGAGGAGACCCAGTACTTC
CASSEGRTGPEETQYF
>TRBJ2-7|TRBV15|NA|NA
TGTGCCACCAGCAGAGATAGAGATTCCACCTCCTACGAGCAGTACTTC
CATSRDRDSTSYEQYF
>TRBJ2-1|TRBV28|TRBD2|once
TGTGCCTGCCAGACTAGCGGGACTTACAATGAGCAGTTCTTC
CACQTSGTYNEQFF
>TRBJ2-1|TRBV27|NA|NA
TGTGCCAGCAGTCTAACAGGGAGCTCCTACAATGAGCAGTTCTTC
CASSLTGSSYNEQFF
>TRBJ1-3|TRBV7-9|NA|NA
TGTGCCAGCAGCTCAGCCTTGACCACAAACACCATATATTTT
CASSSALTTNTIYF
>TRBJ2-1|TRBV27|NA|once
TGTGCCAGCAGCCCCCGGAGCTCCTACAATGAGCAGTTCTTC
CASSPRSSYNEQFF
>TRBJ2-3|TRBV6-5|TRBD2|NA
TGTGCCAGCAGTTTGGGGAGCGGGGTGAGCACAGATACGCAGTATTTT
CASSLGSGVSTDTQYF
>TRBJ2-1|TRBV7-9|TRBD2|once
TGTGCCAGCAGAATGGTGGGACTAGCGATTCATGAGCAGTTCTTC
CASRMVGLAIHEQFF
>TRBJ2-1|TRBV28|TRBD2|NA
TGTGCCAGCAGTTTCTTAGCTAGCGGATACAATGAGCAGTTCTTC
CASSFLASGYNEQFF
>TRBJ2-7|TRBV5-5|NA|NA
TGTGCCAGCAGCTTCGGGGTTGACAGTACCTACGAGCAGTACTTC
CASSFGVDSTYEQYF
>TRBJ2-2|TRBV21-1|NA|NA
TGTGCCAGCAGCAAACCTGGTAGAGGAGCGGGAGGCCTGGAAGGGCACGGGGAGCTGTTTTTT
CASSKPGRGAGGLEGHGELFF
>TRBJ2-6|TRBV21-1|NA|NA
TGTGCCAGCAGCATGGAGCGCCCCTCTGGGGCCAACGTCCTGACTTTC
CASSMERPSGANVLTF
>TRBJ2-7|TRBV15|NA|NA
TGTGCCACCAGCAGAGTCGGGCAGCGGAAGTACTTC
CATSRVGQRKYF
>TRBJ1-2|TRBV5-1|NA|NA
TGTGCCAGCAGCTTAGACGGATCTAACTATGGCTACACCTTC
CASSLDGSNYGYTF
>TRBJ1-1|TRBV15|NA|NA
TGTGCCACCAGCAGGGGAAACACTGAAGCTTTCTTT
CATSRGNTEAFF
>TRBJ2-5|TRBV10-2|NA|NA
TGCGCCAGCATGGGGGGACCTCAAGAGACCCAGTACTTC
CASMGGPQETQYF
>TRBJ1-5|TRBV5-1|TRBD1|NA
TGCGCCAGCAGGTCCGGGACAGCCTCAAATCAGCCCCAGCATTTT
CASRSGTASNQPQHF
>TRBJ2-7|TRBV27|TRBD2|NA
TGTGCCAGCAACGAACGACCGGGACTAGCGGGAGCGTACGAGCAGTACTTC
CASNERPGLAGAYEQYF
>TRBJ2-7|TRBV29-1|NA|NA
TGCAGCGCTACGAAGGGGTTTCAGCAGTACTTC
CSATKGFQQYF
>TRBJ2-7|TRBV19|NA|NA
TGTGCCAGTAGTATCGGAGGGCAGAGGGGGCTCGAGCAGTACTTC
CASSIGGQRGLEQYF
>TRBJ2-1|TRBV6-5|NA|NA
TGTGCCAGCAGTTACTTGGGGAGTAATGAGCAGTTCTTC
CASSYLGSNEQFF
>TRBJ2-7|TRBV4-1|TRBD2|NA
TGCGCCAGCAGCGTTCGCGGAGCGGGAGGGTACGAGCAGTACTTC
CASSVRGAGGYEQYF
>TRBJ2-7|TRBV28|TRBD1|NA
TGTGCCAGCAGTTTCCAAACGGGACAGCTTTACGAGCAGTACTTC
CASSFQTGQLYEQYF
>TRBJ2-1|TRBV13|TRBD2|NA
TGTGCCAGCAGCCCGATGGGGGAGGGCCGGAATGAGCAGTTCTTC
CASSPMGEGRNEQFF
>TRBJ1-1|TRBV9|NA|NA
TGTGCCAGCAGCGTAGAACCGGGGATGAACACTGAAGCTTTCTTT
CASSVEPGMNTEAFF
>TRBJ2-6|TRBV27|TRBD1|NA
TGTGCCAGCAGTGAGACAGGGGTTATCTCTGGGGCCAACGTCCTGACTTTC
CASSETGVISGANVLTF
>TRBJ2-7|TRBV15|TRBD1|NA
TGTGCCACCACACAGGGGGTATCCTACGAGCAGTACTTC
CATTQGVSYEQYF
>TRBJ2-1|TRBV19|NA|NA
TGTGCCAGTAGTATGGGCGGATCCTCCTACAATGAGCAGTTCTTC
CASSMGGSSYNEQFF
>TRBJ2-1|TRBV6-1|NA|NA
TGTGCCAGCAGTACCGGACTTAACAATGAGCAGTTCTTC
CASSTGLNNEQFF
>TRBJ1-2|TRBV2|NA|NA
TGTGCCACCACAGGATACGCTAACTATGGCTACACCTTC
CATTGYANYGYTF
>TRBJ2-6|TRBV28|NA|NA
TGTGCCAGCAGTTTCTGGGGTGAAGGGGCCAACGTCCTGACTTTC
CASSFWGEGANVLTF
>TRBJ1-5|TRBV27|NA|NA
TGTGCCAGCAGGAAGGGGGGACAGCCCCAGCATTTT
CASRKGGQPQHF
>TRBJ2-2|TRBV7-2|TRBD2|NA
TGTGCCAGCAGCCGCGGACTAGCGGGAGCGAACACCGGGGAGCTGTTTTTT
CASSRGLAGANTGELFF
>TRBJ2-7|TRBV27|NA|NA
TGTGCCAGCAGTCATGGGACGGGGGCCTACGAGCAGTACTTC
CASSHGTGAYEQYF
>TRBJ1-1|TRBV4-1|TRBD1|NA
TGCGCCAGCAGCCAGTTACCGGGACAGGGTGGGACTGAAGCTTTCTTT
CASSQLPGQGGTEAFF
>TRBJ1-4|TRBV19|NA|NA
TGTGCCAGTAGTATCGGCAGGGGCAAGGAAAAACTGTTTTTT
CASSIGRGKEKLFF
>TRBJ2-7|TRBV15|TRBD1|NA
TGTGCCACTGGGACAGGGGTAGGCGAGCAGTACTTC
CATGTGVGEQYF
>TRBJ1-5|TRBV28|NA|once
TGTGCCAGCCTTAATCGCGGGTTGCATCAGCCCCAGCATTTT
CASLNRGLHQPQHF
>TRBJ2-7|TRBV7-9|NA|few
TGTGCCAGCGAAAGAGGGGGCTCCTACGAGCAGTACTTC
CASERGGSYEQYF
>TRBJ2-7|TRBV15|NA|NA
TGTGCCACCGGGATCTGGGGCTACGAGCAGTACTTC
CATGIWGYEQYF
>TRBJ2-2|TRBV5-4|NA|NA
TGTGCCAGCAGCTCTCGTGGGTTCACCGGGGAGCTGTTTTTT
CASSSRGFTGELFF
>TRBJ2-7|TRBV27|NA|once
TGTGCCAGCAGTTTGGGCAGTCCCTACGAGCAGTACTTC
CASSLGSPYEQYF
>TRBJ2-7|TRBV27|NA|NA
TGTGCCACGGGACTTAACTCCTACGAGCAGTACTTC
CATGLNSYEQYF
>TRBJ2-6|TRBV28|NA|NA
TGTGCCAGCAGTTTTAGCGCCTCCGGGGCCAACGTCCTGACTTTC
CASSFSASGANVLTF
>TRBJ2-7|TRBV13|NA|NA
TGTGCCAGCAGCTTAGATCTTTACGAGCAGTACTTC
CASSLDLYEQYF
>TRBJ1-1|TRBV5-6|NA|NA
TGTGCCAGCAGCTTGGGGCCACTCAACACTGAAGCTTTCTTT
CASSLGPLNTEAFF